The next 11 T cell receptor beta chains were all read from a single sample in a study of blood T cell repertoires in COVID-19 (dated by TCRdb to 2020 to 2021). The method behind the library was the immunoSEQ multiplex PCR assay. In its TCRdb copy, this immuneACCESS table keeps in-frame sequences only and misses some clones. Where compared with another copy, unresolved V genes explain less than half of these, and the others have no known cause. This sample holds 250,000 to 300,000 clones; about 89% were observed only once. The ten largest clones capture 9.5% to 15% of the sample. Material: peripheral blood. Receptors originate from a woman aged 55-69 years with acute or convalescent COVID-19.

This sequence joins TRBV15 and TRBJ2-3, with D uncertain. V was pared by 0 bases and J by 4 bases, with 5 bases between. The CDR3 is 13 residues long. The V gene's germline CDR1 is LNHNV and CDR2 YYDKDF (reference sequence). The CDR3 region is CATSRDLADTQYF. Written as DNA, the CDR3 is TGTGCCACCAGCAGAGATCTTGCAGATACGCAGTATTTT.

This clone was recorded once. The chain carries TRBV5-1 and TRBJ1-1, with TRBD1 matching over 7 bases. V shed 2 bases and J 4 bases; nucleotides not matched to a gene: 5. There are 14 residues in the CDR3. CDR1 and CDR2 (germline): SGHRS, YFSETQ. The CDR3 loop is CASSFRQGGTEAFF. The CDR3 DNA reads TGCGCCAGCAGCTTTCGACAGGGCGGCACTGAAGCTTTCTTT.

This chain connects TRBV28 to TRBJ2-7; 9 bases line up with TRBD1. The trim removed 8 bases at V and 1 base at J, leaving 6 bases unmatched. From germline, CDR1 is MDHEN and CDR2 SYDVKM. CDR3 size: 14 residues. CDR3 amino acids: CASGDGTGSYEQYF. The CDR3 bases are TGTGCCAGCGGGGACGGGACAGGGTCCTACGAGCAGTACTTC.

CDR3 amino acids: CASSPVTANTGELFF. The CDR3 DNA sequence: TGTGCCAGCAGCCCCGTGACAGCGAACACCGGGGAGCTGTTTTTT. The V gene is TRBV4-2, the J gene TRBJ2-2; maybe TRBD1 (5 bases). CDR1 and CDR2 from the germline V gene are LGHNA and YNFKEQ. V lost 4 bases and J lost 0, with 9 bases in between. The CDR3 spans 15 residues.

This clone was observed a single time. V is TRBV5-4 and J is TRBJ1-4, with a tentative D call TRBD1 (5 bases). The V gene's germline CDR1 is SGHNT and CDR2 YYREEE (reference sequence). The CDR3 loop spans 15 amino acids. V lost 1 base and J lost 6, with 13 bases in between. The CDR3 nucleotides are TGTGCCAGCAGCTTGCAGGGCGCAGACGATGAAAAACTGTTTTTT. Translating it yields CASSLQGADDEKLFF.

This clone was seen just once. The V and J genes are TRBV21-1 and TRBJ1-2; the tabulated D call, TRBD1, remains unverified against the DNA. TRBV21-1 is reported as a pseudogene. The CDR3 spans 21 residues. CDR3: CASSNFLDIRDRDFPNAGYTF. The CDR3 coding sequence is TGTGCCAGCAGCAATTTTCTCGATATAAGGGACAGGGATTTTCCCAACGCTGGCTACACCTTC.

On this clone itself: One junction end disagrees with the germline gene, perhaps due to a read error. The chain links TRBV18 to TRBJ1-4; tentatively, D is TRBD1 (5 bases). CDR1 and CDR2 from the germline V gene are KGHSH and LQKENI. The CDR3 covers 16 residues. CDR3 DNA: TGTGCCAGCTCACCCGGCTCAGCAGGGTGGAATGAAAGACTGTTTTTT. As protein: CASSPGSAGWNERLFF. Based on the CDR3 plus reference TRBV18 and TRBJ1-4, the full variable domain is NAGVMQNPRHLVRRRGQEARLRCSPMKGHSHVYWYRQLPEEGLKFMVYLQKENIIDESGMPKERFSAEFPKEGPSILRIQQVVRGDSAAYFCASSPGSAGWNERLFFGSGTQLSVL.

Written as DNA, the CDR3 is TGTGCCAGCAGGCCCACTAGCGGGAAGGGCGGGGAGCTGTTTTTT. This translates into CASRPTSGKGGELFF. This chain joins TRBV5-4 and TRBJ2-2, with 10 nucleotides matching TRBD2. V was pared by 5 bases and J by 7 bases, with 8 bases of the junction left unmatched. This CDR3 is built from 15 residues. Germline values: CDR1 SGHNT, CDR2 YYREEE (reference sequence).

J is TRBJ1-2 and V is TRBV12-5; D is possibly TRBD1 (6 bases). Per germline, CDR1 LGHNT and CDR2 FRNRAP. Trimming stripped 6 bases from V and 6 bases from J, with 11 bases between. The CDR3 spans 12 residues. CDR3 sequence reads: CASGPGENGYTF. The CDR3 DNA follows: TGTGCTAGTGGCCCAGGGGAGAATGGCTACACCTTC.

The genes are TRBV19 and TRBJ2-5, with D possibly being TRBD2 (5 bases). The ends were cut back, 5 bases at V and 3 bases at J, with 7 bases in the middle. The CDR3 has 12 amino acids. Germline CDR1 LNHDA, CDR2 SQIVND (reference sequence). The CDR3 region has the DNA TGTGCCAGTAGTGTCGGGAAAGAGACCCAGTACTTC. Protein sequence: CASSVGKETQYF. Using reference TRBV19 and TRBJ2-5 for the parts outside the CDR3, the full variable domain is DGGITQSPKYLFRKEGQNVTLSCEQNLNHDAMYWYRQDPGQGLRLIYYSQIVNDFQKGDIAEGYSVSREKKESFPLTVTSAQKNPTAFYLCASSVGKETQYFGPGTRLLVL.

CDR3 in DNA: TGCGCCAGCAGCTTGGGGCCCGGGGGGTCCAGGGAGCAGTACTTC. It codes for CASSLGPGGSREQYF. V and J are TRBV5-1 and TRBJ2-7; 7 bases align to TRBD2. Germline loops: CDR1 SGHRS, CDR2 YFSETQ. This CDR3 has 15 residues. Germline trimming cut 0 bases from V and 7 bases from J; bases unmatched to any gene: 10.